Each of the 20 T cell receptor beta chains below was sequenced from the same sample in a study of blood T cell repertoires in COVID-19. Method: immunoSEQ multiplex PCR; TCRdb's copy keeps in-frame clones and lacks some. Among about 46,000 clones, approximately 89% were seen once, and the ten largest hold about 13%. Sequencing was performed on peripheral blood. The receptors were gathered from a human donor with active COVID-19. The donor label of this sample is uncertain.

V and J are TRBV5-8 and TRBJ1-6; 9 bases line up with TRBD1. The CDR3 has 16 amino acids. Losses at the gene ends were 0 bases for V and 9 bases for J; bases not matched to a gene: 7. Per germline, CDR1 SGHTS and CDR2 YDEGEE. CDR3 region: CASSLEVGTGISPLHF. The DNA for the CDR3 is TGTGCCAGCAGCTTGGAGGTGGGGACAGGGATTTCACCCCTCCACTTT.

This clone was counted between two and nine times. The V and J genes are TRBV5-6 and TRBJ2-1; D is ambiguous. The CDR3 totals 13 residues. Trimming pared 0 bases from V and 8 bases from J, leaving 9 bases between. Germline loops: CDR1 SGHDT, CDR2 YYEEEE. For the CDR3, the DNA is TGTGCCAGCAGCTTGGAGGATCGGGATGAGCAGTTCTTC. Protein sequence: CASSLEDRDEQFF.

DNA of the CDR3: TGTGCCAGCAGCTTAGTGGGACTAGCGGGTGGCTCCTACAATGAGCAGTTCTTC. Protein: CASSLVGLAGGSYNEQFF. This chain uses TRBV7-2 with TRBJ2-1; 12 nucleotides agree with TRBD2. V lost 1 base to trimming and J lost 0 bases; unmatched junction nucleotides: 4. This CDR3 has 18 amino acids. In germline, CDR1 is SGHTA, CDR2 FQGNSA.

The J gene is TRBJ2-7, the V gene TRBV3-1 (or the pseudogene TRBV3-2), with D maybe TRBD2 (6 bases). CDR1 and CDR2 from the germline V gene are LGHDT and YNNKEL (reference sequence). The germline V and J ends were trimmed by 3 bases and 3 bases, with 12 bases remaining between them. The CDR3 is made up of 14 amino acids. The CDR3 spells CASSHEMGLYEQYF. Here the CDR3 DNA reads TGTGCCAGCAGCCACGAGATGGGACTCTACGAGCAGTACTTC.

V usage is TRBV27 and J usage is TRBJ1-6; tentatively, D is TRBD1 (6 bases). Germline V gene data show CDR1 as MNHEY and CDR2 as SMNVEV (reference sequence). The CDR3 totals 11 residues. The V gene lost 5 bases and the J gene lost 14 bases, with 10 bases spanning the gap. The DNA for the CDR3 is TGTGCCAGCAGTGGGGGCCGGGCCCTCCACTTT. This encodes CASSGGRALHF.

This chain connects TRBV7-6 to TRBJ1-1, with a possible D match to TRBD1 (6 bases). The V end lost 5 bases, the J end lost 5 bases, and 18 bases lay between the germline ends. Germline V lookup: CDR1 SGHVS, CDR2 FNYEAQ. This CDR3 spans 15 amino acids. DNA of the CDR3: TGTGCCAGCAGCAGACCTACAGGGTTGGTAACTGAAGCTTTCTTT. It specifies CASSRPTGLVTEAFF.

The chain recombines TRBV30 with TRBJ1-6; D gene ambiguous. V dropped 1 base and J dropped 7 bases, with 8 bases sitting between them. Germline CDR1 and CDR2: GTSNPN and SVGIG (reference sequence). The CDR3 covers 13 residues. CDR3 coding DNA: TGTGCCTGGAGTGCTTCTCCCAATTCACCCCTCCACTTT. This encodes CAWSASPNSPLHF. The variable domain in full, with the rest retrieved from reference TRBV30 and TRBJ1-6, is SQTIHQWPATLVQPVGSPLSLECTVEGTSNPNLYWYRQAAGRGLQLLFYSVGIGQISSEVPQNLSASRPQDRQFILSSKKLLLSDSGFYLCAWSASPNSPLHFGNGTRLTVT.

The chain uses TRBV18 and TRBJ2-3, with TRBD2 identical over 12 bases. Germline V CDR1 and CDR2: KGHSH, LQKENI. V gave up 5 bases and J gave up 2 bases; unmatched junction bases: 14. The CDR3 extends over 19 amino acids. The chain's CDR3 is CASSSGGLAGRRFTDTQYF. CDR3 in DNA: TGTGCCAGCTCATCCGGCGGACTAGCGGGACGTAGATTCACAGATACGCAGTATTTT.

This rearrangement joins TRBV9 to TRBJ2-1; D not certain. Trimming removed 6 bases from V and 6 bases from J, with 16 bases in between. The CDR3 has 14 residues. Germline assignment: CDR1 SGDLS and CDR2 YYNGEE. The DNA of the CDR3 is TGTGCCAGCACCTCGAGGAAAGGCGGCAATGAGCAGTTCTTC. Translated, it gives CASTSRKGGNEQFF.

V usage is TRBV3-1 (or the pseudogene TRBV3-2) and J usage is TRBJ2-7; D gene ambiguous. Per germline, CDR1 LGHDT and CDR2 YNNKEL (reference sequence). Trimming pared 3 bases from V and 0 bases from J, leaving 6 bases between. This CDR3 has 13 residues. The CDR3 region has the DNA TGTGCCAGCAGCCATGCGAGCTCCTACGAGCAGTACTTC. Translation gives CASSHASSYEQYF.

This rearrangement joins TRBV5-8 to TRBJ2-7; 12 bases match TRBD2. This CDR3 region has 16 residues. J gave up 6 bases and V 1 base, and 8 bases lay outside the gene matches. CDR1 is SGHTS, CDR2 YDEGEE, per germline. DNA for the CDR3: TGTGCCAGCAGCTTGCTAGCGGGAGGGCCATCAGGCGAGCAGTACTTC. It encodes CASSLLAGGPSGEQYF.

This chain links TRBV29-1 with TRBJ1-1; the D is unclear. Per germline, CDR1 SQVTM and CDR2 ANQGSEA. This CDR3 spans 10 amino acids. Trimming pared 0 bases from V and 7 bases from J, leaving 3 bases between. The CDR3 reads CSVEDGEAFF. The CDR3 DNA reads as TGCAGCGTTGAAGACGGTGAAGCTTTCTTT.

The V gene is TRBV9, the J gene TRBJ2-1, with 11 bases fitting TRBD2. This CDR3 region has 17 residues. Trimming cost V 2 bases and J 1 base; bases outside gene matches: 5. The germline gives CDR1 SGDLS, CDR2 YYNGEE. The CDR3 DNA sequence: TGTGCCAGCAGCGTTATAGCGGGGGGGATGTCCTACAATGAGCAGTTCTTC. Protein: CASSVIAGGMSYNEQFF.

The rearrangement joins TRBV18 to TRBJ1-1; D gene ambiguous. Trimming removed 1 base from V and 2 bases from J, with 5 bases in between. The CDR3 length is 13 residues. Germline loops: CDR1 KGHSH, CDR2 LQKENI. CDR3 nucleotides: TGTGCCAGCTCACCACAGAGAAACACTGAAGCTTTCTTT. Protein sequence: CASSPQRNTEAFF.

As DNA, the CDR3 is TGTGCCAGCAGCCAGCGGGTCCTGCCCTCCTACGAGCAGTACTTC. This encodes CASSQRVLPSYEQYF. This chain uses TRBV28 with TRBJ2-7, with a tentative D call TRBD2 (6 bases). The germline V and J ends were trimmed by 6 bases and 0 bases, with 15 bases remaining between them. This CDR3 region has 15 residues. Germline loops: CDR1 MDHEN, CDR2 SYDVKM.

This clone was observed a few times. The V call is TRBV6-6, the J call TRBJ1-5; D is perhaps TRBD1 (5 bases). Germline V gene lookup returns CDR1 MNHNY and CDR2 SVGAGI (reference sequence). Trimming cost V 5 bases and J 4 bases, with 12 bases left between them. The CDR3 sequence is 14 residues long. The CDR3 here is CASSPLGGNQPQHF. DNA of the CDR3: TGTGCCAGCAGTCCACTCGGGGGAAATCAGCCCCAGCATTTT.

The V and J genes are TRBV5-6 and TRBJ2-7, with 8 nucleotides matching TRBD1. The V gene's germline CDR1 is SGHDT and CDR2 YYEEEE. The J segment lost 5 bases and the V segment lost 5 bases, leaving 12 bases of the junction unmatched. The CDR3 is made up of 15 amino acids. CDR3 residues: CASSPVGQGFHEQYF. DNA of the CDR3: TGTGCCAGCAGTCCCGTAGGACAGGGTTTCCACGAGCAGTACTTC. The complete variable domain, with remaining parts taken from reference TRBV5-6 and TRBJ2-7, reads DAGVTQSPTHLIKTRGQQVTLRCSPKSGHDTVSWYQQALGQGPQFIFQYYEEEERQRGNFPDRFSGHQFPNYSSELNVNALLLGDSALYLCASSPVGQGFHEQYFGPGTRLTVT.

The chain has TRBV28 and TRBJ2-1; weak D call: TRBD2 (5 bases). This CDR3 is 15 amino acids long. V was trimmed by 6 bases and J by 8 bases, leaving 20 bases between them. CDR1 and CDR2 (germline): MDHEN, SYDVKM. This chain's CDR3 is CASSPSQIGGDEQFF. CDR3 DNA sequence: TGTGCCAGCAGCCCCAGTCAGATAGGAGGAGATGAGCAGTTCTTC.

The chain couples TRBV5-1 to TRBJ2-7, with a tentative D call TRBD2 (5 bases). Between the trimmed V and J ends, which lost 4 bases and 5 bases, there was a span of 22 bases. This CDR3 has 16 residues. Per the germline V gene, CDR1 is SGHRS and CDR2 is YFSETQ. The CDR3 coding sequence is TGCGCCAGCAGCCCAGCGGCCGGATGGGTAGACCACGAGCAGTACTTC. Its translation: CASSPAAGWVDHEQYF. The variable domain in full, completed from reference TRBV5-1 and TRBJ2-7, reads KAGVTQTPRYLIKTRGQQVTLSCSPISGHRSVSWYQQTPGQGLQFLFEYFSETQRNKGNFPGRFSGRQFSNSRSEMNVSTLELGDSALYLCASSPAAGWVDHEQYFGPGTRLTVT.

The chain has TRBV3-1 (or the pseudogene TRBV3-2) and TRBJ1-3; D remains unclear. CDR3 length: 15 amino acids. Looked up from germline, CDR1 is LGHDT and CDR2 is YNNKEL (reference sequence). V lost 0 bases, J lost 2 bases, and 8 bases lay in between. This CDR3 is CASSQERKPGNTIYF. The CDR3 DNA reads as TGTGCCAGCAGCCAAGAAAGAAAGCCTGGAAACACCATATATTTT.